Listed below are T cell receptor beta chains from one sample, sequenced in a study of Graves' ophthalmopathy and Graves' hyperthyroidism. From the multiplex PCR reads, TCRdb called clonotypes with MiXCR, one entry per CDR3 protein. The sample yields 500,000 to 700,000 distinct CDR3 sequences, about two fifths seen once. Material for sequencing was peripheral blood or thyroid tissue (not recorded which). Every receptor here comes from an adult man with Graves' hyperthyroidism. CDR3s include the opening cysteine and the closing phenylalanine or tryptophan. Fields, in order: clone size, D gene, V gene, J gene, CDR3 DNA, CDR3 protein. The D gene is left open where the match is weak. Size is stated for part of the rows, as once, few or many counts, or as a class when the clone is expanded.

clone_size: many
d_call: TRBD2
v_call: TRBV20-1
j_call: TRBJ2-5
cdr3_nt: TGCAGTGCAGAGGGGATGGGACTAGCGGAGCAAGAGACCCAGTACTTC
cdr3_aa: CSAEGMGLAEQETQYF

clone_size: many
d_call: .
v_call: TRBV4-2
j_call: TRBJ1-3
cdr3_nt: TGTGCCAGCAGCCGCGAACGAGGGGTGTCAGGAAACACCATATATTTT
cdr3_aa: CASSRERGVSGNTIYF

clone_size: .
d_call: TRBD1
v_call: TRBV9
j_call: TRBJ2-5
cdr3_nt: TGTGCCAGCAGCCCCGGGACAGGGACCCAGTACTTC
cdr3_aa: CASSPGTGTQYF

clone_size: .
d_call: TRBD2
v_call: TRBV7-6
j_call: TRBJ2-7
cdr3_nt: TGTGCCAGCAGCTTGCTTCCGGGACTAGGACACCTTACTAACGAGCAGTACTTC
cdr3_aa: CASSLLPGLGHLTNEQYF

clone_size: many
d_call: TRBD2
v_call: TRBV2
j_call: TRBJ2-7
cdr3_nt: TGTGCCAGCAGTTCCGGGACTAGCGGGATCCCCTACGAGCAGTACTTC
cdr3_aa: CASSSGTSGIPYEQYF

clone_size: many
d_call: .
v_call: TRBV12-3/TRBV12-4
j_call: TRBJ1-5
cdr3_nt: TGTGCCAGCAGTTTAAGCTGGGGAAGTCAGCCCCAGCATTTT
cdr3_aa: CASSLSWGSQPQHF

clone_size: .
d_call: TRBD2
v_call: TRBV2
j_call: TRBJ2-5
cdr3_nt: TGTGCCAGCAGTCCCGGGACTAGCGGGCAAAAAGAGACCCAGTACTTC
cdr3_aa: CASSPGTSGQKETQYF

clone_size: many
d_call: .
v_call: TRBV13
j_call: TRBJ2-7
cdr3_nt: TGTGCCAGCAGCTTATTGGGGGGGGCCTCCTACGAGCAGTACTTC
cdr3_aa: CASSLLGGASYEQYF

clone_size: many
d_call: TRBD2
v_call: TRBV3-1
j_call: TRBJ2-5
cdr3_nt: TGTGCCAGCAGCCATAGCGGGGGGCAGAAGACCCAGTACTTC
cdr3_aa: CASSHSGGQKTQYF

clone_size: .
d_call: TRBD1
v_call: TRBV7-3
j_call: TRBJ1-6
cdr3_nt: TGTGCCAGCAGCCGTCTAGCGGGGGGGACAGTAAATTCACCCCTCCACTTT
cdr3_aa: CASSRLAGGTVNSPLHF

clone_size: .
d_call: TRBD2
v_call: TRBV4-1
j_call: TRBJ2-7
cdr3_nt: TGCGCCAGCAGCCAAGATTCATGGACTAGCGGGAGGACGTCCTACGAGCAGTACTTC
cdr3_aa: CASSQDSWTSGRTSYEQYF

clone_size: many
d_call: TRBD1
v_call: TRBV6-5
j_call: TRBJ1-6
cdr3_nt: TGTGCCAGCAGTGCAACAGGGGCGGGAGGCTCACCCCTCCACTTT
cdr3_aa: CASSATGAGGSPLHF

clone_size: many
d_call: .
v_call: TRBV20-1
j_call: TRBJ2-7
cdr3_nt: TGCAGTGCTAGAGATCGTAAGGGGCTCCCCGCCTACGAGCAGTACTTC
cdr3_aa: CSARDRKGLPAYEQYF

clone_size: .
d_call: .
v_call: TRBV7-8
j_call: TRBJ2-2
cdr3_nt: TGTGCCAGCACCCTACTAAGCGGGAACACCGGGGAGCTGTTTTTT
cdr3_aa: CASTLLSGNTGELFF

clone_size: .
d_call: TRBD1
v_call: TRBV10-3
j_call: TRBJ2-7
cdr3_nt: TGTGCCATCTTGGGACAGGGGGCGCTTGAGCAGTACTTC
cdr3_aa: CAILGQGALEQYF

clone_size: many
d_call: TRBD1
v_call: TRBV7-9
j_call: TRBJ1-4
cdr3_nt: TGTGCCAGCACCTTGCAGGGGGTTGAAAAACTGTTTTTT
cdr3_aa: CASTLQGVEKLFF

clone_size: .
d_call: TRBD2
v_call: TRBV29-1
j_call: TRBJ2-5
cdr3_nt: TGCAGCGTAGGGCTTAGCGGGAGAGAGACCCAGTACTTC
cdr3_aa: CSVGLSGRETQYF

clone_size: many
d_call: TRBD1
v_call: TRBV6-1
j_call: TRBJ2-7
cdr3_nt: TGTGCCAGCAGTGCGGGACAGGGGATCTACGAGCAGTACTTC
cdr3_aa: CASSAGQGIYEQYF

clone_size: .
d_call: TRBD1
v_call: TRBV2
j_call: TRBJ2-6
cdr3_nt: TGTGCCAGCAGCCGTGGACAGGCTGGGGCCAACGTCCTGACTTTC
cdr3_aa: CASSRGQAGANVLTF

clone_size: .
d_call: TRBD1
v_call: TRBV7-9
j_call: TRBJ2-3
cdr3_nt: TGTGCCAGCAGCTTCATGACGACAGGGGGAGACACAGATACGCAGTATTTT
cdr3_aa: CASSFMTTGGDTDTQYF

clone_size: few
d_call: .
v_call: TRBV3-1
j_call: TRBJ2-6
cdr3_nt: TGTGCCAGCAGCCAAGGCCGCGTATCTGGGGCCAACGTCCTGACTTTC
cdr3_aa: CASSQGRVSGANVLTF

clone_size: many
d_call: TRBD1
v_call: TRBV7-9
j_call: TRBJ2-5
cdr3_nt: TGTGCCAGCAGCTTAGGGGACAGGGCGTTGGAGACCCAGTACTTC
cdr3_aa: CASSLGDRALETQYF

clone_size: .
d_call: .
v_call: TRBV20-1
j_call: TRBJ2-3
cdr3_nt: TGCAGTGCTAGAAGTAGCTTTACCCCAGATACGCAGTATTTT
cdr3_aa: CSARSSFTPDTQYF

clone_size: once
d_call: .
v_call: TRBV5-4
j_call: TRBJ2-6
cdr3_nt: TGTGCCAGCAGGGATCAGCTTACGAACACTGAAGCTTTC
cdr3_aa: CASRDQLTNTEAF

clone_size: many
d_call: .
v_call: TRBV7-9
j_call: TRBJ1-2
cdr3_nt: TGTGCCAGCACCCCCCGCGGGGGCGCGAGTGGCTACACCTTC
cdr3_aa: CASTPRGGASGYTF

clone_size: many
d_call: .
v_call: TRBV7-9
j_call: TRBJ1-5
cdr3_nt: TGTGCCAGCAGCTTAACTTACAATCAGCCCCAGCATTTT
cdr3_aa: CASSLTYNQPQHF

clone_size: many
d_call: TRBD1
v_call: TRBV2
j_call: TRBJ1-5
cdr3_nt: TGTGCCACCCGACCTGGACAGGGGGTCTCAGGTCAGCCCCAGCATTTT
cdr3_aa: CATRPGQGVSGQPQHF

clone_size: .
d_call: .
v_call: TRBV10-3
j_call: TRBJ1-5
cdr3_nt: TGTGCCATCAGTGTTGAGGCAGGGCTCATGATCAATCAGCCCCAGCATTTT
cdr3_aa: CAISVEAGLMINQPQHF

clone_size: few
d_call: .
v_call: TRBV25-1
j_call: TRBJ2-3
cdr3_nt: TGTGCCAGCAGTGAGGATCGGGCCACAGATACGCAGTATTTT
cdr3_aa: CASSEDRATDTQYF

clone_size: many
d_call: TRBD1
v_call: TRBV7-2
j_call: TRBJ1-4
cdr3_nt: TGTGCCAGCAGCCTCAGACAGGGAGGAATGGCTGAAAAACTGTTTTTT
cdr3_aa: CASSLRQGGMAEKLFF

clone_size: few
d_call: TRBD1
v_call: TRBV7-2
j_call: TRBJ2-7
cdr3_nt: TGTGCCAGCAGCTTGTTGGCCGGGGCAGGGGGCTCCTACGAGCAGTACTTC
cdr3_aa: CASSLLAGAGGSYEQYF

clone_size: .
d_call: TRBD1
v_call: TRBV7-9
j_call: TRBJ2-7
cdr3_nt: TGTGCCAGCAGCAGCTACAGGGGGGAGTATCCTTCGTACGAGCAGTACTTC
cdr3_aa: CASSSYRGEYPSYEQYF

clone_size: .
d_call: .
v_call: TRBV10-3
j_call: TRBJ2-5
cdr3_nt: TGTGCCATCAGTGGGGGAATAGGAGCCCAGTACTTC
cdr3_aa: CAISGGIGAQYF

clone_size: .
d_call: TRBD2
v_call: TRBV11-2
j_call: TRBJ2-5
cdr3_nt: TGTGCCAGCACCCCGGGACTAGCGGGAGAAGAGACCCAGTACTTC
cdr3_aa: CASTPGLAGEETQYF

clone_size: .
d_call: .
v_call: TRBV3-1
j_call: TRBJ2-2
cdr3_nt: TGTGCCAGCAGCCACGACAGCCGGGAGCTGTTTTTT
cdr3_aa: CASSHDSRELFF

clone_size: .
d_call: TRBD1
v_call: TRBV24-1
j_call: TRBJ2-2
cdr3_nt: TGTGCCACCAGTGATTGGGCAGGGGGCTCCGGGGAGCTGTTTTTT
cdr3_aa: CATSDWAGGSGELFF

clone_size: many
d_call: .
v_call: TRBV19
j_call: TRBJ2-5
cdr3_nt: TGTGCCAGTAGTGGGACGTCCTCAGAGACCCAGTACTTC
cdr3_aa: CASSGTSSETQYF

clone_size: .
d_call: TRBD2
v_call: TRBV7-9
j_call: TRBJ2-5
cdr3_nt: TGCGCCAGCAGCCAAGATCTAGCGGGGGGCCTAAGGGAGACCCAGTACTTC
cdr3_aa: CASSQDLAGGLRETQYF

clone_size: many
d_call: .
v_call: TRBV29-1
j_call: TRBJ2-7
cdr3_nt: TGCAGCGTTGTCCGGCGGGGCCAGAACGAGCAGTACTTC
cdr3_aa: CSVVRRGQNEQYF

clone_size: many
d_call: .
v_call: TRBV5-8
j_call: TRBJ1-2
cdr3_nt: TGTGCCAGCAGCGGGACGGTGTCCAACTATGGCTACACCTTC
cdr3_aa: CASSGTVSNYGYTF

clone_size: .
d_call: .
v_call: TRBV7-9
j_call: TRBJ2-2
cdr3_nt: TGTGCCAGCAGCTTCCTCTCCGGGCCGAACACCGGGGAGCTGTTTTTT
cdr3_aa: CASSFLSGPNTGELFF